Sequencing of this TCR beta chain was carried out in a study of regulatory T cells in long-lasting Graves disease. Study overall: Antithyroid drugs had been given to newly diagnosed Graves' patients for under 3 months. Study-wide results and limits: Fewer public clonotypes were shared by new patients (966) than by persistent patients (2,741).

Time point described: newly diagnosed GD, antithyroid drugs for less than 3 months. PBMCs provided the RNA from which the TCR library was made. EDTA tubes received about 9.2 milliliters of collected peripheral blood. The V gene's germline CDR1 is SGHDT and CDR2 YYEEEE. V lost 1 base and J lost 5, with 22 bases in between. The CDR3 spans 17 residues. With respect to this clonotype: Its antigen is still unknown.

Construction of the TCR beta libraries employed iRepertoire HTBI primers in conjunction with Arm-PCR of CDR3 regions. One entry per CDR3 protein results from TCRdb running MiXCR on the multiplex PCR reads. The sample lists some 560,000 distinct CDR3 sequences, 15% to 20% occurring once. Another study also made use of these data, one on T cells in Graves' hyperthyroidism and ophthalmopathy. That source reports: Graves' hyperthyroidism qualified as stable when ophthalmopathy did not progress within 18 months.

This TCR was recovered from a woman aged 40 to 65 with Graves disease. The material sequenced was peripheral blood mononuclear cells (PBMCs), taken at new diagnosis, from a patient treated with antithyroid drugs. The chain is built from TRBV5-6 and TRBJ2-7; D might be TRBD1 (7 bases). This CDR3 is CASSLNLLTGPSDEQYF. DNA of the CDR3: TGTGCCAGCAGCTTGAATCTTTTGACAGGGCCTAGCGACGAGCAGTACTTC.